This TCR beta chain was identified during a study of cytomegalovirus exposure and HLA in healthy donors. General study results and limits: Indistinguishability led to the exclusion of some V segments, TRBV6-2 and TRBV6-3 included.

The PCR had 60 Vbeta and 13 Jbeta primers. TCRdb keeps only in-frame clones here, not all; method: immunoSEQ multiplex PCR. In the table there are under 95,000 clones, less than 8% of which are singletons. This clone was counted a few times. As yet, its antigen is unknown. CDR1 is LNHDA and CDR2 is SQIVND in the germline V gene (reference sequence). With 4 bases clipped from V and 5 bases from J, the junction kept 6 bases outside the gene matches. This CDR3 has 15 residues. The gene calls are TRBV19 and TRBJ2-5; TRBD2 agrees at 11 bases. This sequence originates from a man aged 45-60 years in good health and CMV-seronegative. Sequences were obtained from PBMCs. This chain's CDR3 is CASSNSGRAEETQYF. The CDR3, as DNA: TGTGCCAGTAGTAATAGCGGGAGGGCCGAGGAGACCCAGTACTTC.